A selection of T cell receptor beta chains follows, all from one sample in a study of T cell repertoires in cytomegalovirus infection. TCRdb recomputed calls from the reads with MiXCR, one row per CDR3 protein. Of about 100,000 distinct CDR3 sequences in the sample, around 40% were seen once. These receptors' targets are unknown. Here the sequenced sample was CD8+ T cells from cultured PBMCs, taken from culture after CMV antigen stimulation. The receptors were sampled from a human donor in good health (CMV status not recorded). Some clones in this sample may be carry-over from other donors' samples. CDR3s include the opening cysteine and the closing phenylalanine or tryptophan. The D gene is left open where the match is weak. Some rows have no size entry. The others give once, few or many, or a class for an expanded clone.

size | J | V | D | CDR3 | DNA
. | TRBJ2-3 | TRBV12-3/TRBV12-4 | TRBD2 | CASSSSGGYTDTQYF | TGTGCCAGCAGCTCCAGCGGGGGCTACACAGATACGCAGTATTTT
few | TRBJ1-5 | TRBV27 | . | CASSLIGFNQPQHF | TGTGCCAGCAGTTTAATAGGTTTCAATCAGCCCCAGCATTTT
many | TRBJ2-3 | TRBV7-2 | . | CASSLVGGASTDTQYF | TGTGCCAGCAGCTTAGTCGGCGGAGCTAGCACAGATACGCAGTATTTT
many | TRBJ2-7 | TRBV27 | TRBD1 | CASSLPGGLIDEQYF | TGTGCCAGCAGTTTGCCAGGGGGCCTGATTGATGAGCAGTACTTC
many | TRBJ2-7 | TRBV7-2 | TRBD2 | CASSLGGGAYEQYF | TGTGCCAGCAGCTTAGGCGGGGGGGCTTACGAGCAGTACTTC
few | TRBJ1-5 | TRBV12-3/TRBV12-4 | TRBD1 | CASSQGQTQPQHF | TGTGCCAGCAGTCAGGGACAGACTCAGCCCCAGCATTTT
few | TRBJ2-5 | TRBV6-5 | TRBD2 | CASSYGAGGPGETQYF | TGTGCCAGCAGTTACGGTGCGGGGGGGCCCGGGGAGACCCAGTACTTC
. | TRBJ1-2 | TRBV7-2 | . | CASSLDLGYGYTF | TGTGCCAGCAGCCTTGACCTTGGGTATGGCTACACCTTC
few | TRBJ2-2 | TRBV30 | . | CAWSVGAGELFF | TGTGCCTGGAGTGTCGGGGCCGGGGAGCTGTTTTTT
medium-sized | TRBJ1-5 | TRBV7-2 | . | CASSLHNSNQPQHF | TGTGCCAGCAGCTTACATAATAGCAATCAGCCCCAGCATTTT
many | TRBJ2-5 | TRBV27 | TRBD1 | CASSLEGAHGTQYF | TGTGCCAGCAGTTTAGAGGGGGCGCATGGGACCCAGTACTTC